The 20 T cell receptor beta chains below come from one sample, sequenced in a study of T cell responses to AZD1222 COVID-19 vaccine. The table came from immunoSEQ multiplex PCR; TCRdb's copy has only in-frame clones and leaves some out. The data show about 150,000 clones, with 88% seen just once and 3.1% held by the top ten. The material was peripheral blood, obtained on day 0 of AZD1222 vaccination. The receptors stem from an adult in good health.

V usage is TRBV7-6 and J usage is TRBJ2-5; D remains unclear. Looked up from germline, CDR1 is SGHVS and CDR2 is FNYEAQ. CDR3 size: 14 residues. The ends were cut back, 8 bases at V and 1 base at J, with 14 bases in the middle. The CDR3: CASSLGPLQETQYF. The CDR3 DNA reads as TGTGCCAGCTCCCTCGGGCCCCTCCAAGAGACCCAGTACTTC. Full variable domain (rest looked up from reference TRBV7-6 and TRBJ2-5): GAGVSQSPRYKVTKRGQDVALRCDPISGHVSLYWYRQALGQGPEFLTYFNYEAQQDKSGLPNDRFSAERPEGSISTLTIQRTEQRDSAMYRCASSLGPLQETQYFGPGTRLLVL.

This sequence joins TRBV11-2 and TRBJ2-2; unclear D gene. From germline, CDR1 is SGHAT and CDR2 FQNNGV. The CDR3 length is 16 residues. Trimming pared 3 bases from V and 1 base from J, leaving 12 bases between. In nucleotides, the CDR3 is TGTGCCAGCAGCTTCCCAGAGATCATGAACACCGGGGAGCTGTTTTTT. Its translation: CASSFPEIMNTGELFF.

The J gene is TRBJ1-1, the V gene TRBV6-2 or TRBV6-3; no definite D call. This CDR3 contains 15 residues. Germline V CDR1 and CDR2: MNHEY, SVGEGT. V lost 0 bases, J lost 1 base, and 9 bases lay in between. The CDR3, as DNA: TGTGCCAGCAGTTACTCGAGGTCGGGGAACACTGAAGCTTTCTTT. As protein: CASSYSRSGNTEAFF.

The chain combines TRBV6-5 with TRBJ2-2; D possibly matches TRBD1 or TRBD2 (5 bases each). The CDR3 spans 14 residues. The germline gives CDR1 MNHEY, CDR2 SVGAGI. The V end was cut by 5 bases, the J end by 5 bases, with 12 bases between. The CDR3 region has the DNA TGTGCCAGCAGTCGGGACGTCTATACCGGGGAGCTGTTTTTT. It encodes CASSRDVYTGELFF.

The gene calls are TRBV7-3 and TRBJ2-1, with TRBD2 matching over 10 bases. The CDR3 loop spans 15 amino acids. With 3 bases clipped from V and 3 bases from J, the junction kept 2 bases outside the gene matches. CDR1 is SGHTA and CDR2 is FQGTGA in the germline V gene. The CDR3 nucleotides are TGTGCCAGCAGCTTGGTAGCGGGGGGCTACAATGAGCAGTTCTTC. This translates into CASSLVAGGYNEQFF. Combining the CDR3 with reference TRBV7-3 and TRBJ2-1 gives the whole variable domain GAGVSQTPSNKVTEKGKYVELRCDPISGHTALYWYRQSLGQGPEFLIYFQGTGAADDSGLPNDRFFAVRPEGSVSTLKIQRTERGDSAVYLCASSLVAGGYNEQFFGPGTRLTVL.

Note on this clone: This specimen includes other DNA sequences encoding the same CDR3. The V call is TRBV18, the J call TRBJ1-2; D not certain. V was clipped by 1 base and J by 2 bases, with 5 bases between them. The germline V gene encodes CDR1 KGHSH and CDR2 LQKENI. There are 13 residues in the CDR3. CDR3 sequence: CASSPQGNYGYTF. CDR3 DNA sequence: TGTGCCAGCTCACCACAGGGAAACTATGGCTACACCTTC.

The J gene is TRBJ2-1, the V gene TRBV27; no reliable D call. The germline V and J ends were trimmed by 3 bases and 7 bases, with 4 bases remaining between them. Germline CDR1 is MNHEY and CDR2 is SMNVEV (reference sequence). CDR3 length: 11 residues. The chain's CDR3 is CASSLLNEQFF. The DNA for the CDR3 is TGTGCCAGCAGTTTGTTAAATGAGCAGTTCTTC.

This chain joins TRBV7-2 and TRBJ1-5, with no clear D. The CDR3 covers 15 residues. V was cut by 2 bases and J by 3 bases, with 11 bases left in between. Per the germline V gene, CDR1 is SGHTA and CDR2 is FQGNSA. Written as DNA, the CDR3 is TGTGCCAGCAGCTTAAGTGCAGCGAACAATCAGCCCCAGCATTTT. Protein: CASSLSAANNQPQHF.

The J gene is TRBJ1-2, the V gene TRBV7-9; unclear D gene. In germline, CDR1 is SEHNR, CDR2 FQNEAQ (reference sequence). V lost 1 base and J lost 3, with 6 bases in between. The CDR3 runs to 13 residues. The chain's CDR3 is CASSLDSYYGYTF. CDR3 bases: TGTGCCAGCAGCTTAGACAGCTACTATGGCTACACCTTC.

CDR3 amino acids: CASSPAGDNSPLHF. The DNA for the CDR3 is TGTGCCAGCTCACCAGCAGGGGATAATTCACCCCTCCACTTT. The chain recombines TRBV18 with TRBJ1-6; D possibly corresponds to TRBD1 (6 bases). V lost 2 bases to trimming and J lost 5 bases, with 7 bases between them. Per the germline V gene, CDR1 is KGHSH and CDR2 is LQKENI. This CDR3 region has 14 residues.

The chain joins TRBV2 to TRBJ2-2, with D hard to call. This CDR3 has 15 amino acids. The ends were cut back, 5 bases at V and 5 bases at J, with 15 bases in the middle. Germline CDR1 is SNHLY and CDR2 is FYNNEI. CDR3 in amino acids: CASSTLEPGTGELFF. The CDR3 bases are TGTGCCAGCAGTACCCTTGAGCCAGGTACCGGGGAGCTGTTTTTT.

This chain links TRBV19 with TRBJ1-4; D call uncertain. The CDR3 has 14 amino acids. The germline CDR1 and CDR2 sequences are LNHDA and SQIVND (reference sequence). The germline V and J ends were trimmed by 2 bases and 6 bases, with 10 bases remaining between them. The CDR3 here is CASSIIEWDEKLFF. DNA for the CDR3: TGTGCCAGTAGTATAATTGAGTGGGATGAAAAACTGTTTTTT.

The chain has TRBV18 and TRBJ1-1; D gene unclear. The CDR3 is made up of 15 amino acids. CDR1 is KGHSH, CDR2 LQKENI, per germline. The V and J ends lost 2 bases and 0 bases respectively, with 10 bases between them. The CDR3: CASSPNPGMNTEAFF. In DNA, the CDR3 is TGTGCCAGCTCACCAAATCCGGGGATGAACACTGAAGCTTTCTTT. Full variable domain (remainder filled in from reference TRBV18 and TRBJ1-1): NAGVMQNPRHLVRRRGQEARLRCSPMKGHSHVYWYRQLPEEGLKFMVYLQKENIIDESGMPKERFSAEFPKEGPSILRIQQVVRGDSAAYFCASSPNPGMNTEAFFGQGTRLTVV.

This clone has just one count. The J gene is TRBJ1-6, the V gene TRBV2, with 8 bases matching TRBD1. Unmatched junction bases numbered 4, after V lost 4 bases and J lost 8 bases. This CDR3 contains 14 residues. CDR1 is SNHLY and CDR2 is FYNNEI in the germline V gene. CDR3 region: CASSGTGGDSPLHF. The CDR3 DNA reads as TGTGCCAGCAGTGGAACAGGGGGTGATTCACCCCTCCACTTT.

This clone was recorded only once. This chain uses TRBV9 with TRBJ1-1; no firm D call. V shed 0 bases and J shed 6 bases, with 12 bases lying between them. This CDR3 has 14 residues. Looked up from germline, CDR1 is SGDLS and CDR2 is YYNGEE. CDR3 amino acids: CASSVEMTNSEAFF. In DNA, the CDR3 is TGTGCCAGCAGCGTAGAAATGACAAACTCTGAAGCTTTCTTT.

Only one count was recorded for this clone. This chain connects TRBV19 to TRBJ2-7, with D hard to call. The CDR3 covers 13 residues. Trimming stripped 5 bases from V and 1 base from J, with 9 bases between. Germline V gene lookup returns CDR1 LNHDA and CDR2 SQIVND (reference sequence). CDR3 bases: TGTGCCAGTAGTTTGGGGTGGTCCTACGAGCAGTACTTC. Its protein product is CASSLGWSYEQYF.

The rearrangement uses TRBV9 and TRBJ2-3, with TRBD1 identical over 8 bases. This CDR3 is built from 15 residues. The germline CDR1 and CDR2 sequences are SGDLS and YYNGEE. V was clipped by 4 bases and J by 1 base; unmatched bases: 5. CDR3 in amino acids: CASSFGTGRTDTQYF. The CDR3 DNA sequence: TGTGCCAGCAGCTTCGGGACAGGCCGCACAGATACGCAGTATTTT. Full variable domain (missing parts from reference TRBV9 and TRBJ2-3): DSGVTQTPKHLITATGQRVTLRCSPRSGDLSVYWYQQSLDQGLQFLIQYYNGEERAKGNILERFSAQQFPDLHSELNLSSLELGDSALYFCASSFGTGRTDTQYFGPGTRLTVL.

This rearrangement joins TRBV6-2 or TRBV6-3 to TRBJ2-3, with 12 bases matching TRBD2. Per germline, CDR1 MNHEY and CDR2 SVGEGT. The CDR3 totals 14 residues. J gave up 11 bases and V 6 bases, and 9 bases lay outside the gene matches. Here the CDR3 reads CASRPSGGAYGQYF. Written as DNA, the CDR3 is TGTGCCAGCAGACCTAGCGGGGGGGCCTATGGGCAGTATTTT.

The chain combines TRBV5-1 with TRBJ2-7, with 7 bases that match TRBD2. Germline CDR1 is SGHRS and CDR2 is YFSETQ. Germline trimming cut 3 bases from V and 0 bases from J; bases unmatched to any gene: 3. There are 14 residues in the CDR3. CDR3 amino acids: CASSSTSDSYEQYF. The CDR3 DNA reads TGCGCCAGCAGCTCTACTAGCGACTCCTACGAGCAGTACTTC.

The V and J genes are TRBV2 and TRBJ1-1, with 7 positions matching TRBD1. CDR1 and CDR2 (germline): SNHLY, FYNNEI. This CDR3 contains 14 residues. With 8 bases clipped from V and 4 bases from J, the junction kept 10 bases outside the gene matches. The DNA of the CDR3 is TGTGCCAGCTCCCGATTAACAGGGGTCACTGAAGCTTTCTTT. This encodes CASSRLTGVTEAFF.